This T cell receptor (beta chain) was found in a study of T cell responses to AZD1222 COVID-19 vaccine. Study as a whole: Second doses that came at about 4 or about 12 weeks were put together. Study outcomes and limitations: Just a handful of people given AZD1222 tested seropositive at baseline. Most donors were white British and more were female, and clonal diversity was possibly underestimated. Close to half of all spike-specific TCRs reportedly target regions of the variants that are unmutated.

The CDR3 covers 15 residues. Germline loops: CDR1 MGHDK, CDR2 SYGVNS. With 4 bases removed from V and 5 bases from J, the gap between germline ends came to 12 bases. Assay: immunoSEQ multiplex PCR; the TCRdb copy retains only in-frame clones and omits some. The table shows around 120,000 clones, with 90% to 95% occurring only once. Concerning this clone itself: The target antigen is unknown.

This specimen was peripheral blood, taken on day 0 of AZD1222 vaccination. The chain links TRBV25-1 to TRBJ2-6; D is ambiguous. This clonotype was obtained from an adult in good health. The CDR3 protein is CASSVIVLRANVLTF. CDR3 nucleotide sequence: TGTGCCAGCAGTGTTATAGTCCTCCGGGCCAACGTCCTGACTTTC. The whole variable domain, filled in from reference TRBV25-1 and TRBJ2-6, reads EADIYQTPRYLVIGTGKKITLECSQTMGHDKMYWYQQDPGMELHLIHYSYGVNSTEKGDLSSESTVSRIRTEHFPLTLESARPSHTSQYLCASSVIVLRANVLTFGAGSRLTVL.